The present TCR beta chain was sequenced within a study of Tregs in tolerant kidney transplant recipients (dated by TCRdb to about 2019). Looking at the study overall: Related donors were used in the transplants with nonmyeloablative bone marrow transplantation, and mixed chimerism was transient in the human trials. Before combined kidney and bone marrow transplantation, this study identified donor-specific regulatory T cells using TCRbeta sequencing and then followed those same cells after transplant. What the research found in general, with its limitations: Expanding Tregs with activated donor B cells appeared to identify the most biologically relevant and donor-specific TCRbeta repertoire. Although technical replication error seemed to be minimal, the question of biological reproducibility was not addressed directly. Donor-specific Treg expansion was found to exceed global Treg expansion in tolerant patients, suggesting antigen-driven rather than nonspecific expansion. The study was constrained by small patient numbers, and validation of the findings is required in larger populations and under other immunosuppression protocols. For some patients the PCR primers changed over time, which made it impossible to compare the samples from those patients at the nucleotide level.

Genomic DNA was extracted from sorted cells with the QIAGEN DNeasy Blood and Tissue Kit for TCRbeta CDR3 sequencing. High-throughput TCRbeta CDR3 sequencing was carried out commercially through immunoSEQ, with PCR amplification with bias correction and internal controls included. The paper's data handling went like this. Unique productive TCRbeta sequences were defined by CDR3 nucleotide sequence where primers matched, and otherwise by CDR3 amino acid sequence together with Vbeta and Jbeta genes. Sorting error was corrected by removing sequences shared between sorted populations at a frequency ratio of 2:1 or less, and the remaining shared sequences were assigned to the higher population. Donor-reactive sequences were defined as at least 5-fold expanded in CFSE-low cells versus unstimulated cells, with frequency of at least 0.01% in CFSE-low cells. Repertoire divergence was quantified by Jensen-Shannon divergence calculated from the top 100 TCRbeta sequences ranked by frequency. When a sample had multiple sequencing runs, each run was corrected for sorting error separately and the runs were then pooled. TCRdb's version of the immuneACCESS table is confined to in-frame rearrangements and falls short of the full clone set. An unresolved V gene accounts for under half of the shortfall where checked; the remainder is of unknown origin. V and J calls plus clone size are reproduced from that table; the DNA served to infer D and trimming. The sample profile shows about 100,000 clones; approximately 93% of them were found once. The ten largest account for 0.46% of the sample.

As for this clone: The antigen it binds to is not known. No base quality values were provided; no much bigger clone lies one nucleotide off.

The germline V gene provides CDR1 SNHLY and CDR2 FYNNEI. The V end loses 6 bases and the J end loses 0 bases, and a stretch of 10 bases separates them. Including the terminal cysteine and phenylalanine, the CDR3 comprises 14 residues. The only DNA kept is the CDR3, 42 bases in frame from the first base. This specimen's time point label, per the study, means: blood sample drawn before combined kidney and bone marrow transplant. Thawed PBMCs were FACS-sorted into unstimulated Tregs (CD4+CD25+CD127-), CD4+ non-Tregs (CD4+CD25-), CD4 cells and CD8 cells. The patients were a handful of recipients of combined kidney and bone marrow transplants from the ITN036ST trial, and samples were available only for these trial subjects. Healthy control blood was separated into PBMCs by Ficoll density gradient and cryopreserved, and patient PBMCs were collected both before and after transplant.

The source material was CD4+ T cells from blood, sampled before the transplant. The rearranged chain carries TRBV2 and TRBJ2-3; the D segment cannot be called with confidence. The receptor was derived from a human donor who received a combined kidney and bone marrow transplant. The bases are TGTGCCAGCAGGGGCACGGCTAGCACAGATACGCAGTATTTT. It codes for CASRGTASTDTQYF.